The next 9 T cell receptor beta chains were all read from a single sample in a study of Graves' ophthalmopathy and Graves' hyperthyroidism. Amplified TCR beta CDR3 regions were obtained using RNA transcripts as template. In the first round, RT-PCR was carried out with HTBI primers, and a multiplex PCR formed the second round. MiXCR, applied by TCRdb to the multiplex PCR reads, yields one record per CDR3 protein. The repertoire consists of about 620,000 distinct CDR3 sequences, with 22% occurring once and the leading ten covering around 6.5%. The specimen was peripheral blood. These receptor sequences come from a woman in her late teens or twenties with stable Graves' hyperthyroidism. Some clones in this sample may be carry-over from other donors' samples.

This clonotype was seen a handful of times. This rearrangement joins TRBV11-2 to TRBJ1-3, with no clear D. Germline-derived CDR1 and CDR2 are SGHAT and FQNNGV. V lost 1 base to trimming and J lost 1 base, with 8 bases between them. The CDR3 is 15 residues long. CDR3 amino acids: CASSLGQASGNTIYF. In nucleotides, the CDR3 is TGTGCCAGCAGCTTAGGTCAGGCTTCTGGAAACACCATATATTTT.

This clonotype occurred many times. The chain couples TRBV6-4 to TRBJ2-7, with 9 bases lining up with TRBD2. CDR3 length: 14 amino acids. Germline trimming cut 7 bases from V and 9 bases from J; bases unmatched to any gene: 13. The V gene's germline CDR1 is MRHNA and CDR2 SNTAGT. The CDR3 sequence is CASKRGSGGSGQYF. In nucleotides, the CDR3 is TGTGCCAGCAAGCGGGGTAGCGGGGGATCCGGGCAGTACTTC.

The gene calls are TRBV5-1 and TRBJ1-2; 8 bases are shared with TRBD1. CDR1 and CDR2 from the germline V gene are SGHRS and YFSETQ. V lost 4 bases and J lost 6; bases outside the gene matches: 8. The CDR3 runs to 14 residues. CDR3 nucleotides: TGCGCCAGCAGCCCCACGACAGGGGTTGATGGCTACACCTTC. Residues: CASSPTTGVDGYTF.

This clonotype appeared many times. The chain recombines TRBV7-8 with TRBJ2-5, with D tentatively TRBD2 (6 bases). The V gene lost 3 bases and the J gene lost 2 bases, with 13 bases spanning the gap. This CDR3 spans 15 amino acids. Germline CDR1 reads SGHVS; CDR2 reads FQNEAQ. This chain's CDR3 is CASSFYGGKQETQYF. DNA for the CDR3: TGTGCCAGCAGCTTCTACGGCGGGAAACAAGAGACCCAGTACTTC.

This clonotype was seen repeatedly, ten times or more. V usage is TRBV12-3 or TRBV12-4 and J usage is TRBJ1-1; D uncertain. The CDR3 loop spans 14 amino acids. The V end lost 0 bases, the J end lost 0 bases, and 5 bases lay between the germline ends. DNA of the CDR3: TGTGCCAGCAGTTTAGCACCTATGAACACTGAAGCTTTCTTT. Amino acid sequence: CASSLAPMNTEAFF.

This chain joins TRBV6-2 or TRBV6-3 and TRBJ2-5; D call uncertain. Germline CDR1 MNHEY, CDR2 SVGEGT. This CDR3 contains 14 residues. Trimming removed 7 bases at V and 0 bases at J, with 12 bases between. CDR3 nucleotides: TGTGCCAGCAACCTCCCGGGTGACCAAGAGACCCAGTACTTC. Protein: CASNLPGDQETQYF.

This clonotype was recorded at least ten times. The gene calls are TRBV27 and TRBJ2-7; 8 nucleotides line up with TRBD1. From germline, CDR1 is MNHEY and CDR2 SMNVEV (reference sequence). V lost 4 bases to trimming and J lost 6 bases; unmatched junction nucleotides: 11. This CDR3 has 15 residues. The CDR3: CASSSHPTGVGEQYF. In DNA, the CDR3 is TGTGCCAGCAGTTCCCACCCGACAGGGGTTGGCGAGCAGTACTTC.

This clonotype was detected ten times or more. The V call is TRBV12-3 or TRBV12-4, the J call TRBJ1-5; D unresolved. The CDR3 loop spans 14 amino acids. The V end lost 3 bases, the J end lost 3 bases, and 9 bases lay between the germline ends. The CDR3 coding sequence is TGTGCCAGCAGTTTTCTGGGCTCCAATCAGCCCCAGCATTTT. Its translation is CASSFLGSNQPQHF.

Remarks on this clonotype: A read error may be the cause here, since a much bigger clone is one base away. This sequence joins TRBV5-1 and TRBJ2-3; 7 bases line up with TRBD2. J gave up 10 bases and V 7 bases, and 9 bases lay outside the gene matches. The germline V gene encodes CDR1 SGHRS and CDR2 YFSETQ. There are 12 residues in the CDR3. CDR3 in DNA: TGCGCCAGCTCGCAACGGGGGGATGCGCAGTATTTT. This encodes CASSQRGDAQYF.